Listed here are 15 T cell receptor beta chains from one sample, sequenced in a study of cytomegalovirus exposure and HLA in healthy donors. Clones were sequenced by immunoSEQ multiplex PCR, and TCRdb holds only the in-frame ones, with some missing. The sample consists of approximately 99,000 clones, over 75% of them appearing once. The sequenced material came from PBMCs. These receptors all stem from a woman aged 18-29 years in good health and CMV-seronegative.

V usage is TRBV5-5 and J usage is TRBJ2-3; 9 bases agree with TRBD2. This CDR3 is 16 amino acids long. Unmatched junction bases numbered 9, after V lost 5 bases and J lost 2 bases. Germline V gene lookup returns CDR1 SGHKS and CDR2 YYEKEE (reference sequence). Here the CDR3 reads CASRAGGFLSTDTQYF. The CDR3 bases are TGTGCCAGCAGGGCGGGGGGGTTTTTGTCCACAGATACGCAGTATTTT. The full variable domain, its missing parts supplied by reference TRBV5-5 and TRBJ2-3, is DAGVTQSPTHLIKTRGQQVTLRCSPISGHKSVSWYQQVLGQGPQFIFQYYEKEERGRGNFPDRFSARQFPNYSSELNVNALLLGDSALYLCASRAGGFLSTDTQYFGPGTRLTVL.

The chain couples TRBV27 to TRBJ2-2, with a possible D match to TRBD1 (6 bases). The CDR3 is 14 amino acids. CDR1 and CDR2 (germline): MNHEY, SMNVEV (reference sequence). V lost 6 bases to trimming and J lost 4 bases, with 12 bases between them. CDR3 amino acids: CASSTGFITGELFF. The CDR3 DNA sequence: TGTGCCAGCAGCACAGGGTTTATCACCGGGGAGCTGTTTTTT.

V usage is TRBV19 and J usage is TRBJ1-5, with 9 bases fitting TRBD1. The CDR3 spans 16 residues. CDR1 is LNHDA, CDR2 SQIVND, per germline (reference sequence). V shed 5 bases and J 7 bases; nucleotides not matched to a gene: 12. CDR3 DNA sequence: TGTGCCAGTAGTCCCTCATCCGGGACAGGGCGGCAGCCCCAGCATTTT. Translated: CASSPSSGTGRQPQHF.

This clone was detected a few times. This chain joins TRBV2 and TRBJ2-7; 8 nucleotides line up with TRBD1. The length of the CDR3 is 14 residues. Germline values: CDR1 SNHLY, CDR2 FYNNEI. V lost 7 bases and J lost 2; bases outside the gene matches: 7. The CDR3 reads CASKGRTGTYEQYF. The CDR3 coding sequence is TGTGCCAGCAAAGGGAGGACAGGGACCTACGAGCAGTACTTC.

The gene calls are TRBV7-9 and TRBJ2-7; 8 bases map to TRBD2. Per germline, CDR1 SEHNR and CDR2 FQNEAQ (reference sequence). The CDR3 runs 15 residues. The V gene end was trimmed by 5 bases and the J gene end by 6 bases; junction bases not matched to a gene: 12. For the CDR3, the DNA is TGTGCCAGCAGCCTGGCGGGTGCGGGGGGTATCGAGCAGTACTTC. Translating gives CASSLAGAGGIEQYF.

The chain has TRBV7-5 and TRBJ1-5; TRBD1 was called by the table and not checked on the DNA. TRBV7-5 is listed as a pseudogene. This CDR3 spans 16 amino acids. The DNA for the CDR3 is TGTGCCAGAAGCTCCTACGGGACAGGGGGCCGTCAGCCCCAGCATTTT. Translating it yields CARSSYGTGGRQPQHF.

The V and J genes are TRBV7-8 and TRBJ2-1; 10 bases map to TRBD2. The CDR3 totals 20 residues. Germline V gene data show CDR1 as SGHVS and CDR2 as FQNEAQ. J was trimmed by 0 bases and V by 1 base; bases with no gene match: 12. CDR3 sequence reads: CASSLVSVSGGLSSYNEQFF. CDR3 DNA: TGTGCCAGCAGCTTAGTGTCTGTTAGCGGGGGGCTTAGCTCCTACAATGAGCAGTTCTTC.

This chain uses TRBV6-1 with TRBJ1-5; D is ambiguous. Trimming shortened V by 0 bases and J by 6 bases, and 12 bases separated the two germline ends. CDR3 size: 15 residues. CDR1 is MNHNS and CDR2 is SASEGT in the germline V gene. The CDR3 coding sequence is TGTGCCAGCAGTGAAGCAACCACGGAGGTTCAGCCCCAGCATTTT. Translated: CASSEATTEVQPQHF.

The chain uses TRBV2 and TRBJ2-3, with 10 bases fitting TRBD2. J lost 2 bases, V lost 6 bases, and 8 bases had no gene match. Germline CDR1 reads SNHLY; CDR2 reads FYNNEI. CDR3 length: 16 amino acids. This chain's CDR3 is CASRRTGTSVTDTQYF. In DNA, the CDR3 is TGTGCCAGCAGACGGACGGGGACTAGCGTCACAGATACGCAGTATTTT.

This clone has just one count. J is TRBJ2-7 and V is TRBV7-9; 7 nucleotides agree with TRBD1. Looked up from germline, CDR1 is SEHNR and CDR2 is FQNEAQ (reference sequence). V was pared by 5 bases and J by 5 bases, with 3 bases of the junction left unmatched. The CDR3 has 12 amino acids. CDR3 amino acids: CASSPGQDEQYF. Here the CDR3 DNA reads TGTGCCAGCAGCCCAGGACAGGACGAGCAGTACTTC.

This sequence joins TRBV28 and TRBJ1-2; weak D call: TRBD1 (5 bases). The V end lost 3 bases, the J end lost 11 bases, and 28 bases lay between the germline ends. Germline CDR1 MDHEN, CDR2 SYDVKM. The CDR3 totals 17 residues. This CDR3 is CASSFSTSDGGVRGYTF. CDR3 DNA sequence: TGTGCCAGCAGTTTCTCTACGTCCGACGGGGGGGTCCGAGGTTACACCTTC.

CDR3 in DNA: TGCGCCAGCAGCGAAGTGTTCGGTAGTGAAAAACTGTTTTTT. Protein: CASSEVFGSEKLFF. The V and J genes are TRBV5-1 and TRBJ1-4, with no clear D. V gave up 4 bases and J gave up 7 bases, with 14 bases separating them. The germline V gene has CDR1 SGHRS and CDR2 YFSETQ. The CDR3 covers 14 residues.

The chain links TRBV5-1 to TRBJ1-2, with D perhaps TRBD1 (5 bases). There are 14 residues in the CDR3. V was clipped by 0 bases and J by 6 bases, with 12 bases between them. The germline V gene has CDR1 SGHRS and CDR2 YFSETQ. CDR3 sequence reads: CASSLGSGADGYTF. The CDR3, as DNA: TGCGCCAGCAGCTTGGGTTCTGGGGCGGATGGCTACACCTTC.

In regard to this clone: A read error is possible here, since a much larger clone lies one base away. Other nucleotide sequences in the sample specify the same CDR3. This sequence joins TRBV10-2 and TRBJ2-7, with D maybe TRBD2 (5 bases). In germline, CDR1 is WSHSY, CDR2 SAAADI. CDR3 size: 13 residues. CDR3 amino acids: CASSGEPSYEQYF. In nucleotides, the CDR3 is TGCGCCAGCAGCGGGGAGCCTTCCTACGAGCAGTACTTT.

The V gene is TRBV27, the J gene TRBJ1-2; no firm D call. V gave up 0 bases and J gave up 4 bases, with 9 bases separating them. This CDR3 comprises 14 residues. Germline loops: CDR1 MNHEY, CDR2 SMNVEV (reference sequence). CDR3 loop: CASSLSAGSYGYTF. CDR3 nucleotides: TGTGCCAGCAGTTTATCGGCAGGCTCCTATGGCTACACCTTC.